The clone carrying this TCR beta chain showed up just once. PCR primers comprised 60 Vbeta and 13 Jbeta primers. Clones were read by immunoSEQ multiplex PCR, and TCRdb kept only the in-frame ones, dropping some. Of some 150,000 clones listed, 85% are singletons. This sample is drawn from a study of cytomegalovirus exposure and HLA in healthy donors. This CDR3 has 15 residues. V was clipped by 3 bases and J by 7 bases, with 16 bases between them. From germline, CDR1 is SGHRS and CDR2 YFSETQ. Sequences were obtained from PBMCs. This chain uses TRBV5-1 with TRBJ1-4, with D perhaps matching TRBD1 (5 bases). This sequence originates from a woman younger than 35 in good health and CMV-seronegative. CDR3 in DNA: TGCGCCAGCAGCTCTAGGACACCAAGGTTTGAAAAACTGTTTTTT. Protein sequence: CASSSRTPRFEKLFF.